What follows describes a single T cell receptor beta chain. The target antigen is unknown. This record comes from a study of PD-L1 blockade in urothelial cancer. On the study more broadly: Each blood sample yielded a median of about 150,000 T cells. Findings and caveats of the study: More expansion of tumor-associated blood clones, seen at 3 weeks, marked durable-benefit patients.

Every PCR got spiked synthetic TCR analog templates. Some clones are missing from TCRdb's copy, which holds only in-frame ones; the method was immunoSEQ multiplex PCR. The sample has approximately 52,000 clones, roughly 87% seen once. The time point here: pretreatment peripheral blood. Patients in the study were battling locally advanced or metastatic urothelial carcinoma. Germline CDR1 reads SGDLS; CDR2 reads YYNGEE. The CDR3 sequence is 19 residues long. The junction had 15 bases not matched to a gene; V was cut back by 7 bases and J by 0 bases. Sample: PBMCs, taken around atezolizumab (anti-PD-L1) treatment. V and J are TRBV9 and TRBJ2-6; 8 bases are a match to TRBD1. The clonotype comes from a man aged 65-85 years with urothelial cancer. The CDR3 region has the DNA TGTGCCAGCCGATCCGCCGGACAGGGCTGGAGCTCTGGGGCCAACGTCCTGACTTTC. Amino acids: CASRSAGQGWSSGANVLTF.